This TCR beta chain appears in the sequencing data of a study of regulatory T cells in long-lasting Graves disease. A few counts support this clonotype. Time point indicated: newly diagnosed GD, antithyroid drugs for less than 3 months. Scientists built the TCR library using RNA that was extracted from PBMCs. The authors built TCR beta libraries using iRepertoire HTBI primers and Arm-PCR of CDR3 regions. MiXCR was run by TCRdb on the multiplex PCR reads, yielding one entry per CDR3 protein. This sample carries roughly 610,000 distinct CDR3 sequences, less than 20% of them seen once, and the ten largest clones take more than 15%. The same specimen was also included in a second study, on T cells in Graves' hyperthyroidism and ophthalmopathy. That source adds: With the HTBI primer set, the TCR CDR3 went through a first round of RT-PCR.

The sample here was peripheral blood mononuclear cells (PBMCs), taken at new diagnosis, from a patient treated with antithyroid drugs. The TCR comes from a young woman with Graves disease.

For the CDR3, the DNA is TGTGCCACCAGTCCAGCGGGAGGCTATAGGAATGAGCAGTTCTTC. Its protein product is CATSPAGGYRNEQFF. This chain joins TRBV24-1 and TRBJ2-1, with 9 bases identical to TRBD2. CDR3 length: 15 residues. Germline lookup yields CDR1 KGHDR and CDR2 SFDVKD. Trimming removed 6 bases from V and 7 bases from J; junction bases left unmatched: 9.